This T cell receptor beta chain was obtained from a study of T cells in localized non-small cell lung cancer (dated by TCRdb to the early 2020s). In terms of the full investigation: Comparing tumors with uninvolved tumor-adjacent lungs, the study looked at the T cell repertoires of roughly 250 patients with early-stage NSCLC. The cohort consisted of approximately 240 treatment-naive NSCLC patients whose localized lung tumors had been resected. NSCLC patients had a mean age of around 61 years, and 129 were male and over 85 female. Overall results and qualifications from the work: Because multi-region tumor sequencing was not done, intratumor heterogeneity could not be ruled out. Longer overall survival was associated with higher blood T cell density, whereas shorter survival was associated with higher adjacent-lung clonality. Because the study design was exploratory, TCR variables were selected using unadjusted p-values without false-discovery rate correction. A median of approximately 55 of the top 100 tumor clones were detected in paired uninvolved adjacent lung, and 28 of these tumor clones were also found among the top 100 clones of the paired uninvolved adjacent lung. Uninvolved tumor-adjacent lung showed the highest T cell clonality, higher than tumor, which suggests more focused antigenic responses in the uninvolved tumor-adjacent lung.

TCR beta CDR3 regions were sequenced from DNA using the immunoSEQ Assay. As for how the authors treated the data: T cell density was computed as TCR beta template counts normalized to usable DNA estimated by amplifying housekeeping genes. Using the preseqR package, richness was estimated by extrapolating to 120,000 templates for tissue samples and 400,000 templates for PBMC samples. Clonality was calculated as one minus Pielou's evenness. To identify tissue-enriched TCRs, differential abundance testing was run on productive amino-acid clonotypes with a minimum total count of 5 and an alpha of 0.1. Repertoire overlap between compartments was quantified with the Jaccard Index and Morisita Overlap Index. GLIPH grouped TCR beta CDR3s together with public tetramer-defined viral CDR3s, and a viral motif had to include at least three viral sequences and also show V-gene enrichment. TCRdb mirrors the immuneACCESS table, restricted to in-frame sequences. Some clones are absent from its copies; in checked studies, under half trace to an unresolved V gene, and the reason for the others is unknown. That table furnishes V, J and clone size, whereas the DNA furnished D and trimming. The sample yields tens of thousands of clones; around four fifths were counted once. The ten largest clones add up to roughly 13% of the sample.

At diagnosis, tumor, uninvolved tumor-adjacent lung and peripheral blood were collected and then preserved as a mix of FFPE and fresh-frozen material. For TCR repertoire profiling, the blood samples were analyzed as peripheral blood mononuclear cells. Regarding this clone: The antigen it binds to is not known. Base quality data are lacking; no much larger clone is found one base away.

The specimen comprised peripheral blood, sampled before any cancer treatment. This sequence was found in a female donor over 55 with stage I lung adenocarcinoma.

The CDR3 sequence is CASSGGADTQYF. Here is the DNA: TGCGCCAGCAGCGGCGGAGCAGATACGCAGTATTTT. The chain uses TRBV10-1 and TRBJ2-3, with an unclear D gene assignment. CDR1 and CDR2, looked up from the germline V gene (reference sequence), are WNHNN and SYGVQD. V and J are truncated by 6 bases and 4 bases respectively, leaving an intervening sequence of 8 bases. The CDR3 covers 12 residues, taking in both the cysteine and the phenylalanine. The entry retains the CDR3 DNA only, 36 bases that are in frame from base 1.